This TCR beta chain was profiled in a study of cytomegalovirus exposure and HLA in healthy donors (dated by TCRdb to the late 2010s). Looking at the study overall: According to an earlier analysis of a few hundred of the donors, some 180 million T cells yielded roughly 110 million unique TCR beta sequences and 276 Gb of sequence data. All discovery cohort repertoires had been generated on a single sequencing platform. Of the roughly 400 genotyped donors, over 65% fell in the genetic ancestry cluster associated with self-reported Caucasian donors. Among some 400 genotyped donors of the cohort, an average of around 240,000 unique TCR beta nucleotide sequences was sequenced per donor, of which about 18% were non-productive. The study aimed to test whether cataloging public T cell receptors could reveal signatures of past pathogen exposure. Around 300 gigabases of sequencing data and approximately 85 million unique TCR sequences were included in an early release covering under 650 HLA-typed donors. HLA typing included class I and class II loci at four-digit resolution. In a later genetic analysis, genome-wide SNP genotypes for about 55% of the roughly 700 donors were used, and that subset was treated as a discovery cohort. An earlier analysis of some 600 of the donors applied high-throughput TCR beta sequencing to assess whether each TCR beta V gene segment acted as functional or pseudogenic. Besides the first cohort of 550 to 750 subjects, a separate validation cohort made up of 120 different subjects was used. Rather than drawing on any new phenotypic data, the later analysis identified candidate immune exposures from TCR beta sequences and the way those sequences occurred across donors. Typing coverage differed by locus: A, B, C, DRB1 and DQB1 were typed in roughly 620-640 donors, DQA1 in 522, DPA1 in some 600, and DPB1 in just under 480. To predict cytomegalovirus infection status, the study brought together high-throughput TCR immunosequencing, statistical association of individual TCRs with disease status, and machine learning. Using immunosequencing, the study profiled T cell repertoires from about 620 subjects and related those repertoires to cytomegalovirus serostatus. In a later analysis, previously published TCR beta repertoires from 666 donors were re-analyzed and high-resolution HLA genotyping was added so that TCR occurrence patterns could be studied. Five DR-DQ haplotypes were treated as single units for association and clustering because of strong linkage in the cohort. Alongside the repertoire data, information on donor age, sex, ethnicity and CMV serostatus was compiled. Overall study outcomes, separate from this receptor: Because the 87-base-pair reads could not distinguish some IMGT-functional V segments, including TRBV6-2 and TRBV6-3, those segments were excluded. A later analysis reported that several top co-occurrence clusters appeared linked to parvovirus B19, influenza, CMV and Epstein-Barr virus. Specific HLA alleles were associated with over 15,000 TCR beta sequences at a false discovery rate of 0.05 in a later analysis. A further reported finding was that TCR beta sequences accurately predicted the HLA-A and HLA-B alleles for most subjects in the first cohort. Correlated functional status among segregating V segments might reflect linkage disequilibrium, but an unknown experimental factor could not be ruled out. In both the original and validation cohorts, the classifier was reported to diagnose cytomegalovirus status with high specificity and sensitivity. Because some donors lacked HLA typing at each locus, the association tests relied only on the typed subset. Broadly in line with IMGT annotations, most TCR beta V segments showed up in productive rearrangements about 87% or about 30% of the time in an earlier analysis of 587 of the donors. Across donors, most TCR sequences were observed very rarely, whereas some public TCRs were present in many individuals. A few of the identified cytomegalovirus-associated TCR beta chains were confirmed in vitro to be specific for cytomegalovirus antigens. This cohort had only TCR beta chains sequenced, and the lack of alpha or paired-chain data limited which features could be detected. Because counts were too low, seventeen rarely observed V segments, including chromosome 9 orphons, were left out of the earlier analysis of some 600 of the donors. A later genetic analysis associated a missense DCLRE1C variant with V-gene and J-gene trimming of TCR beta chains, and an independent cohort replicated the association. In a later analysis, TCR association rates were found to vary across HLA loci, with the most associated TCRs seen for DRB1 alleles and the fewest for HLA-C alleles. Most CMV-associated TCR beta chains appeared to be HLA-restricted in a later analysis, and the HLA associations seemed to be driven largely by CMV exposure. In a later genetic analysis, fewer N-insertions in productive TCRs were reported among donors in an Asian-associated ancestry cluster than the roughly 640-donor mean. Presence/absence analyses assumed roughly uniform sequencing depth across donors, an assumption that may not hold. A cluster of highly shared sequence variants was judged likely to be a technical artifact of the sequencing pipeline. Compared with equally common non-associated chains, HLA-associated TCR beta chains in a later analysis were more clonally expanded and had lower generation probabilities. The study listed 164 TCR beta chains as associated with cytomegalovirus. Strong co-occurrence of HLA alleles, especially DR and DQ, made assigning TCR associations to individual alleles difficult. Immune exposure information for the cohort was limited to CMV serostatus. It was suggested by the authors that the approach could potentially be generalized to other disease states and immunological phenotypes.

In total, around 600 healthy bone marrow donors made up the cohort. Cohort members were all nominally healthy when sampled, although unrecorded immune exposures were likely present. The donor was CMV seronegative and belonged to the group of around 350 seronegative cohort members. Each donor provided a peripheral blood sample, and peripheral blood mononuclear cells were used for TCR beta sequencing. Genomic DNA extraction from the blood cell samples was performed with the Qiagen DNeasy Blood Extraction Kit. To prepare the library, the immunoSEQ multiplex PCR assay was applied. For the multiplex PCR, a mixture combining 60 forward primers for TCR Vbeta segments and 13 reverse primers for TCR Jbeta segments was used. The CDR3 region of rearranged TCR beta genes was amplified from genomic DNA by a multiplex PCR assay. The Illumina HiSeq System was used to sequence the amplified TCR beta libraries as 87-base-pair reads. As for the original processing: In a later analysis, 77 million or so unique TCR beta chains were counted across the approximately 640 repertoires, and roughly 11 million of these chains were shared by at least two donors. Raw reads were error-corrected and collapsed into unique sequences with a nearest-neighbor algorithm that merged closely related sequences to remove PCR and sequencing errors. CDR3 sequences were aligned to IMGT reference sequences to assign V, D and J gene segments. For a sequence to be retained, at least a six-nucleotide match to both a V gene segment and a J gene segment was required. A rearrangement counted as productive if the CDR3 had no stop codons and remained in frame with V and J, and every other rearrangement counted as non-productive. CDR3 was defined by IMGT convention, running from the second conserved V-encoded cysteine to the conserved J-encoded phenylalanine. The earlier analysis of some 540 of the donors excluded any sequence lacking an unambiguous match to a single V gene segment. An earlier analysis of a few hundred of the donors called V segments functional above 56.7% productive rearrangements and segregating when the between-donor standard deviation exceeded 5%. To diagnose cytomegalovirus status from the catalog of TCR beta chain sequences, a statistical classification framework was built. In a later analysis, TCR nucleotide sequences were compared against IMGT/GENE-DB human TR gene sequences so that V and J genes could be assigned. The TCRdist pipeline was used in a later analysis to assign CDR3 sequences and most-parsimonious VDJ recombination scenarios. A later analysis defined each TCR beta chain by its CDR3 amino acid sequence plus V-gene family, and excluded reads lacking a unique V-gene family. As a way to deal with suspected cross-contamination and a sequencing artifact, a later analysis dropped 592 nucleotide sequences that were highly shared and had low generation probability. In a later analysis, a clonal expansion index for each public chain was calculated from normalized within-repertoire ranks of inferred template counts. In a later analysis, generation probabilities were computed with a VDJ recombination model fitted to out-of-frame rearrangements, and the resulting probabilities were checked against IGoR. A later analysis scored TCR-TCR, TCR-HLA and TCR-CMV co-occurrence with hypergeometric tests, applying a repertoire-size bias correction to TCR pairs. A later analysis estimated false discovery rates by permuting HLA or CMV assignments 20 times. In a later analysis, co-occurring TCRs were grouped using DBSCAN, and TCRdist sequence similarity was added for clustering within HLA-allele-positive subsets. Repertoires with fewer than 30,000 or more than 120,000 public chains, plus five repertoires with anomalous nucleotide sharing, were excluded from co-occurrence clustering. This immuneACCESS table, as held by TCRdb, lists in-frame sequences with V and J called but not all clones. Of the missing ones, under half trace to an unresolved V gene in checked studies; the others have no known cause. That table furnishes V, J and clone size, whereas the DNA furnished D and trimming. The sample records under 80,000 clones, approximately 67% of which are singletons. Jointly, the top ten make up about 2.1% of the sample.

Trimming costs V 2 bases and J 7 bases, and their ends lie 18 bases apart. From a lookup of the germline V gene, CDR1 and CDR2 are SGHAT and FQNNGV. Inclusive of the bounding cysteine and phenylalanine, the CDR3 is 17 residues long. The read is trimmed to its CDR3 DNA, 51 bases read in frame from base 1. Notes on this clone: Its antigen is unknown. There are no base qualities to consult, and no much larger clone falls within one base.

Sequencing used PBMCs. The source of this sequence is a woman between 25 and 40 years old in good health and CMV-seronegative. In this chain, TRBV11-2 is recombined with TRBJ1-6; TRBD1 is perhaps the D gene, given 6 matching bases. The DNA sequence is given as TGTGCCAGCAGCTTAATCAGTGGGGGCCTCTCGAATTCACCCCTCCACTTT. The translation is CASSLISGGLSNSPLHF.